This TCR beta chain derives from a study of T cell responses to AZD1222 COVID-19 vaccine. Germline CDR1 and CDR2: KGHSH and LQKENI. V was trimmed by 2 bases and J by 7 bases, leaving 14 bases between them. The CDR3 has 15 amino acids. Sequenced by immunoSEQ multiplex PCR; TCRdb stores in-frame clones only, minus some. The table records about 110,000 clones, roughly nine tenths of them present only once. This material consisted of peripheral blood, taken on day 0 of AZD1222 vaccination. This sequence originates from an adult in good health. The chain combines TRBV18 with TRBJ1-4; D perhaps matches TRBD1 (6 bases). CDR3: CASSPAEGVREKLFF. CDR3 DNA sequence: TGTGCCAGCTCACCAGCCGAGGGGGTGCGTGAAAAACTGTTTTTT.